Below, 24 T cell receptor beta chains from the same sample are listed, as sequenced in a study of cytomegalovirus exposure and HLA in healthy donors. The PCR was carried out with 60 Vbeta primers and 13 Jbeta primers. The assay was immunoSEQ multiplex PCR, and TCRdb's table has in-frame clones only and misses some. This sample has 80,000 to 100,000 clones, with 69% found just once. The sequenced sample was PBMCs. These receptors came from a female donor in good health and CMV-seronegative.

J is TRBJ2-7 and V is TRBV11-2; D gene ambiguous. V lost 2 bases and J lost 4, with 9 bases in between. The germline V gene has CDR1 SGHAT and CDR2 FQNNGV. CDR3 size: 13 residues. The CDR3 here is CASSLIISYEQYF. In nucleotides, the CDR3 is TGTGCCAGCAGCTTAATCATCAGTTACGAGCAGTACTTC.

The V and J genes are TRBV4-1 and TRBJ2-3; TRBD1 is a possible D gene (6 bases). Germline-derived CDR1 and CDR2 are MGHRA and YSYEKL. This CDR3 comprises 14 residues. The V end was cut by 8 bases, the J end by 5 bases, with 17 bases between. The chain's CDR3 is CASVPGQGVDTQYF. In DNA, the CDR3 is TGCGCCAGCGTACCGGGACAAGGTGTAGATACGCAGTATTTT.

The chain combines TRBV7-8 with TRBJ1-2; the D gene is possibly TRBD1 (5 bases). From germline, CDR1 is SGHVS and CDR2 FQNEAQ. The CDR3 has 18 amino acids. Trimming left V 2 bases short and J 6 bases short, with 25 bases between. The CDR3 nucleotides read TGTGCCAGCAGCTTATTAAGCGACCAGGCGGACAATGGAGATGGCTACACCTTC. Translating it yields CASSLLSDQADNGDGYTF.

J is TRBJ1-1 and V is TRBV10-2; D ambiguous. V shed 3 bases and J shed 2 bases, with 4 bases lying between them. CDR3 length: 12 amino acids. From germline, CDR1 is WSHSY and CDR2 SAAADI. CDR3 bases: TGCGCCAGCAGTGAAGCTAACACTGAAGCTTTCTTT. Translating it yields CASSEANTEAFF.

This clone was detected a few times. A read error may produce the germline difference seen at one junction end. The chain uses TRBV29-1 and TRBJ1-3; 7 positions match TRBD1. The V gene's germline CDR1 is SQVTM and CDR2 ANQGSEA. The CDR3 has 18 amino acids. CDR3 DNA: TGCAGCGCTGAACTGGACGGGGGAAGGGGGCGATTTGGAAACACCATATATTTT. Translated: CSAELDGGRGRFGNTIYF.

This clone was seen a single time. The chain recombines TRBV2 with TRBJ2-5; perhaps TRBD2 as D (7 bases). Germline CDR1 is SNHLY and CDR2 is FYNNEI. Trimming left V 10 bases short and J 9 bases short, with 21 bases between. The CDR3 length is 13 residues. The CDR3 sequence is CATRGGWRGAQYF. The CDR3 DNA is TGTGCCACCCGCGGGGGCTGGAGAGGGGCCCAGTACTTC.

The chain recombines TRBV5-5 with TRBJ2-7; weak D call: TRBD1 (6 bases). V shed 4 bases and J shed 2 bases, with 10 bases lying between them. This CDR3 has 13 residues. CDR1 and CDR2 from the germline V gene are SGHKS and YYEKEE (reference sequence). DNA for the CDR3: TGTGCCAGCAGCGTGGACAGAGCCTACGAGCAGTACTTC. This translates into CASSVDRAYEQYF.

This clone showed up just once. The rearrangement links TRBV5-4 to TRBJ2-2; D might be TRBD1 (6 bases). The ends were cut back, 4 bases at V and 1 base at J, with 14 bases in the middle. The CDR3 runs to 16 residues. Germline-derived CDR1 and CDR2 are SGHNT and YYREEE (reference sequence). As DNA, the CDR3 is TGTGCCAGCAGCCTCTCCTCGGGACAGAACACCGGGGAGCTGTTTTTT. This translates into CASSLSSGQNTGELFF.

This clone was counted between two and nine times. V gene TRBV7-9 combines with J gene TRBJ1-2; TRBD1 might be the D (6 bases). Looked up from germline, CDR1 is SEHNR and CDR2 is FQNEAQ (reference sequence). V gave up 3 bases and J gave up 11 bases, with 13 bases separating them. The CDR3 is 12 amino acids. The CDR3 spells CASSFLDRKYTF. Written as DNA, the CDR3 is TGTGCCAGCAGCTTCCTAGACAGGAAATACACCTTC.

This clone has just one count. This sequence joins TRBV6-4 and TRBJ2-3; 9 bases match TRBD2. The trim removed 6 bases at V and 2 bases at J, leaving 6 bases unmatched. Germline V CDR1 and CDR2: MRHNA, SNTAGT. The CDR3 covers 15 residues. CDR3 in amino acids: CASSSSSGATDTQYF. The DNA for the CDR3 is TGTGCCAGCAGCTCCTCTAGCGGGGCCACAGATACGCAGTATTTT.

V is TRBV18 and J is TRBJ1-1, with D perhaps TRBD1 (6 bases). Trimming stripped 7 bases from V and 0 bases from J, with 12 bases between. The CDR3 spans 14 residues. Germline lookup yields CDR1 KGHSH and CDR2 LQKENI. The CDR3 loop reads CASFRGNLNTEAFF. The CDR3 coding sequence is TGTGCCAGCTTCAGGGGCAATCTGAACACTGAAGCTTTCTTT.

This clone was seen only a few times. This chain links TRBV5-3 with TRBJ2-5; TRBD1 matches 7 bases. TRBV5-3 is an ORF, with its function uncertain. Losses at the gene ends were 2 bases for V and 5 bases for J; bases not matched to a gene: 6. The CDR3 covers 14 residues. CDR3 protein: CARSFRGRRETQYF. The CDR3 DNA sequence: TGTGCCAGAAGCTTTAGGGGGCGCAGGGAGACCCAGTACTTC.

This clone was observed a handful of times. V is TRBV6-1 and J is TRBJ1-3; D perhaps matches TRBD1 (5 bases). The V gene lost 2 bases and the J gene lost 0 bases, with 14 bases spanning the gap. The CDR3 extends over 17 amino acids. Germline-derived CDR1 and CDR2 are MNHNS and SASEGT. The CDR3 sequence is CASSELNGGSSGNTIYF. The CDR3 nucleotides are TGTGCCAGCAGTGAACTTAATGGGGGGAGCTCTGGAAACACCATATATTTT.

This clone occurred once. The chain combines TRBV29-1 with TRBJ2-1; a weak D match, TRBD2 (6 bases). Trimming took off 4 bases at V and 6 bases at J, with 19 bases between the two ends. Germline V lookup: CDR1 SQVTM, CDR2 ANQGSEA. The CDR3 extends over 15 amino acids. This chain's CDR3 is CSVGESGVRTNEQFF. CDR3 nucleotide sequence: TGCAGCGTTGGGGAATCGGGGGTTAGGACCAATGAGCAGTTCTTC.

The V call is TRBV5-1, the J call TRBJ1-1; D not resolved. CDR3 length: 13 residues. The germline V gene has CDR1 SGHRS and CDR2 YFSETQ. The germline V and J ends were trimmed by 0 bases and 1 base, with 4 bases remaining between them. The CDR3 sequence is CASSLVRNTEAFF. The CDR3 DNA is TGCGCCAGCAGCTTGGTTAGGAACACTGAAGCTTTCTTT. Together with reference TRBV5-1 and TRBJ1-1, the CDR3 gives the full variable domain: KAGVTQTPRYLIKTRGQQVTLSCSPISGHRSVSWYQQTPGQGLQFLFEYFSETQRNKGNFPGRFSGRQFSNSRSEMNVSTLELGDSALYLCASSLVRNTEAFFGQGTRLTVV.

This clone was picked up a small number of times. The genes are TRBV4-1 and TRBJ2-7, with 10 bases identical to TRBD1. CDR3 length: 17 residues. V dropped 2 bases and J dropped 4; count of bases not matched to a gene: 11. Looked up from germline, CDR1 is MGHRA and CDR2 is YSYEKL. The CDR3: CASSQLPSGTGVYEQYF. Written as DNA, the CDR3 is TGCGCCAGCAGCCAACTCCCTAGTGGGACAGGGGTATACGAGCAGTACTTC.

The V and J genes are TRBV10-3 and TRBJ2-7; 7 nucleotides agree with TRBD1. Per germline, CDR1 ENHRY and CDR2 SYGVKD. The CDR3 length is 14 residues. V was clipped by 0 bases and J by 5 bases; unmatched bases: 4. CDR3 amino acids: CAISESGQGDEQYF. For the CDR3, the DNA is TGTGCCATCAGTGAGTCGGGCCAGGGGGACGAGCAGTACTTC.

The gene calls are TRBV6-5 and TRBJ1-2; 7 bases align to TRBD1. The V gene end was trimmed by 6 bases and the J gene end by 0 bases; junction bases not matched to a gene: 7. Germline values: CDR1 MNHEY, CDR2 SVGAGI. There are 15 residues in the CDR3. CDR3 DNA sequence: TGTGCCAGCAGATTTGCAGGGGGTTCTAACTATGGCTACACCTTC. It specifies CASRFAGGSNYGYTF.

The chain recombines TRBV9 with TRBJ2-7; 8 bases fit TRBD1. This CDR3 comprises 15 residues. The germline V gene encodes CDR1 SGDLS and CDR2 YYNGEE. V gave up 0 bases and J gave up 3 bases; unmatched junction bases: 5. The CDR3 loop reads CASSVGGTGLYEQYF. The CDR3 DNA reads as TGTGCCAGCAGCGTAGGGGGGACAGGACTCTACGAGCAGTACTTC.

V and J are TRBV30 and TRBJ2-1; TRBD2 might be the D (6 bases). This CDR3 is built from 14 residues. Germline loops: CDR1 GTSNPN, CDR2 SVGIG (reference sequence). V lost 3 bases to trimming and J lost 4 bases, with 13 bases between them. CDR3 sequence: CAWRGLPEYNEQFF. The CDR3 DNA follows: TGTGCCTGGAGGGGACTCCCGGAGTACAATGAGCAGTTCTTC.

The chain couples TRBV7-3 to TRBJ2-1; maybe TRBD2 (5 bases). V dropped 0 bases and J dropped 4 bases, with 7 bases sitting between them. Germline V gene sequence: CDR1 SGHTA, CDR2 FQGTGA. The CDR3 sequence is 14 residues long. The CDR3 region has the DNA TGTGCCAGCAGCTTAACCGGGGTTTACAATGAGCAGTTCTTC. Amino acids: CASSLTGVYNEQFF.

Only a few counts were recorded for this clone. This sequence joins TRBV7-9 and TRBJ2-3; D uncertain. Germline loops: CDR1 SEHNR, CDR2 FQNEAQ (reference sequence). The V end was cut by 5 bases, the J end by 5 bases, with 8 bases between. The CDR3 has 12 amino acids. The CDR3 DNA follows: TGTGCCAGCAGCCAACCCGGAGATACGCAGTATTTT. It codes for CASSQPGDTQYF.

The chain combines TRBV30 with TRBJ2-1, with 7 bases matching TRBD1. The CDR3 contains 15 residues. Germline CDR1 and CDR2: GTSNPN and SVGIG (reference sequence). The trim removed 2 bases at V and 3 bases at J, leaving 7 bases unmatched. CDR3 protein: CAWSFWDRNYNEQFF. The CDR3 DNA sequence: TGTGCCTGGAGTTTCTGGGACAGAAACTACAATGAGCAGTTCTTC.

This clone has a handful of counts. This chain connects TRBV27 to TRBJ2-7; the D gene is possibly TRBD2 (5 bases). The CDR3 covers 13 residues. The ends were cut back, 6 bases at V and 2 bases at J, with 11 bases in the middle. The germline V gene has CDR1 MNHEY and CDR2 SMNVEV (reference sequence). CDR3 nucleotides: TGTGCCAGCAGGGACTTCAAAACCTACGAGCAGTACTTC. Translating gives CASRDFKTYEQYF.